A selection of T cell receptor beta chains follows, all from one sample in a study of OX40 agonist ivuxolimab in advanced cancers. Produced via immunoSEQ multiplex PCR; TCRdb's table is partial and in-frame only. The table lists approximately 48,000 clones, around nine tenths of them singletons, with under 13% in the top ten. The sequenced sample was CD4+ or CD8+ T cells sorted from blood, obtained in a trial of the OX40 agonist ivuxolimab. Source of these receptors: an adult with an advanced solid tumor such as melanoma, head and neck, liver or kidney cancer. The CDR3 runs from the conserved cysteine through the conserved F or W. The order of the fields is V gene, J gene, CDR3 protein.

V gene: TRBV19; J gene: TRBJ2-7; CDR3 protein: CASSMDSDYEQYF
V gene: TRBV30; J gene: TRBJ1-1; CDR3 protein: CAWTLGGGDTEAFF
V gene: TRBV14; J gene: TRBJ2-3; CDR3 protein: CASSLRTGGIIDTQYF
V gene: TRBV19; J gene: TRBJ2-3; CDR3 protein: CASAPSTVLDTQYF
V gene: TRBV5-6; J gene: TRBJ2-2; CDR3 protein: CASSFVLFTPRGTGELFF
V gene: TRBV7-3; J gene: TRBJ1-1; CDR3 protein: CASSPALNTEAFF
V gene: TRBV11-2; J gene: TRBJ1-4; CDR3 protein: CASSLGWGKEDEKLFF
V gene: TRBV11-3; J gene: TRBJ2-3; CDR3 protein: CASSPSVSGGTDTQYF
V gene: TRBV5-6; J gene: TRBJ1-6; CDR3 protein: CASSLGPAGDRAYNSPLHF
V gene: TRBV7-2; J gene: TRBJ2-4; CDR3 protein: CASSIFRTGRLAKNIQYF
V gene: TRBV5-1; J gene: TRBJ1-1; CDR3 protein: CASTFKGGRYTEGFF
V gene: TRBV27; J gene: TRBJ2-2; CDR3 protein: CASSLTGVGELFF
V gene: TRBV11-3; J gene: TRBJ2-1; CDR3 protein: CASSLGAGAPVNEQFF
V gene: TRBV28; J gene: TRBJ1-3; CDR3 protein: CASSLMQSSGNTIYF
V gene: TRBV9; J gene: TRBJ1-4; CDR3 protein: CASGGGFRGEKLFF
V gene: TRBV27; J gene: TRBJ2-7; CDR3 protein: CASSFSVYGSYEQYF
V gene: TRBV7-3; J gene: TRBJ1-1; CDR3 protein: CASSLKGQVNTEAFF
V gene: TRBV27; J gene: TRBJ2-7; CDR3 protein: CASSFKVSNEQYF
V gene: TRBV7-8; J gene: TRBJ2-3; CDR3 protein: CASLGRSTDTQYF
V gene: TRBV11-1; J gene: TRBJ1-3; CDR3 protein: CASSINLPGTVSGNTIYF
V gene: TRBV5-4; J gene: TRBJ1-5; CDR3 protein: CASSFHPADSNQPQHF
V gene: TRBV7-3; J gene: TRBJ2-1; CDR3 protein: CASSLNSGVQYNEQFF
V gene: TRBV6-6; J gene: TRBJ2-7; CDR3 protein: CASNIAAPISYEQYF
V gene: TRBV13; J gene: TRBJ2-7; CDR3 protein: CASSARQGSGENEQYF
V gene: TRBV5-1; J gene: TRBJ2-2; CDR3 protein: CASSPRPTGFTGELFF
V gene: TRBV19; J gene: TRBJ2-1; CDR3 protein: CASSDEWLNNEQFF